These T cell receptor beta chains were read from a single sample in a study of CD8 T cells in ankylosing spondylitis. TCRdb re-called the 5' RACE reads through MiXCR, storing one row per CDR3 protein. The table includes about 140,000 distinct CDR3 sequences, approximately 10% detected once. Material: blood, either unsorted or a sorted T cell fraction (not recorded which). These receptors all stem from a female donor with ankylosing spondylitis or in good health (not recorded which). Each CDR3 is given with its conserved first and last residue. Each record gives: V gene, J gene, clone size, D gene, CDR3 protein, CDR3 DNA. D genes are given only for firm matches. A row's size may be missing; if present it is once, few, many or a size class.

v_call: TRBV6-6
j_call: TRBJ1-2
clone_size: many
d_call: NA
cdr3_aa: CASSFIDREGYTF
cdr3_nt: TGTGCCAGCAGTTTCATCGACAGAGAGGGCTACACCTTC

v_call: TRBV11-2
j_call: TRBJ2-4
clone_size: NA
d_call: NA
cdr3_aa: CASSLFDGSRDIQYF
cdr3_nt: TGTGCCAGCAGCTTATTTGACGGTTCAAGGGACATTCAGTACTTC

v_call: TRBV28
j_call: TRBJ1-1
clone_size: NA
d_call: NA
cdr3_aa: CASSLITETEYTEAFF
cdr3_nt: TGTGCCAGCAGTCTAATAACAGAGACGGAATACACTGAAGCTTTCTTT

v_call: TRBV20-1
j_call: TRBJ1-2
clone_size: many
d_call: NA
cdr3_aa: CSARDKVDTF
cdr3_nt: TGCAGTGCTAGAGATAAGGTTGACACCTTC

v_call: TRBV12-5
j_call: TRBJ2-2
clone_size: few
d_call: NA
cdr3_aa: CASGFPRPTYANTGELFF
cdr3_nt: TGTGCTAGTGGTTTCCCCCGTCCCACTTACGCGAACACCGGGGAGCTGTTTTTT

v_call: TRBV19
j_call: TRBJ1-1
clone_size: many
d_call: NA
cdr3_aa: CASKGHLLLSTEAFF
cdr3_nt: TGTGCCAGTAAAGGGCACTTACTTCTAAGCACTGAAGCTTTCTTT

v_call: TRBV5-1
j_call: TRBJ2-1
clone_size: NA
d_call: NA
cdr3_aa: CASSFLGRAPNEQFF
cdr3_nt: TGCGCCAGCAGCTTTTTGGGCAGGGCTCCGAATGAGCAGTTCTTC

v_call: TRBV5-1
j_call: TRBJ2-3
clone_size: many
d_call: NA
cdr3_aa: CASSLVDSSTDTQYF
cdr3_nt: TGCGCCAGCAGCTTGGTGGACAGTAGCACAGATACGCAGTATTTT

v_call: TRBV5-1
j_call: TRBJ1-4
clone_size: many
d_call: TRBD1
cdr3_aa: CASSPGQINEKLFF
cdr3_nt: TGCGCCAGCAGCCCGGGACAGATTAATGAAAAACTGTTTTTT

v_call: TRBV5-1
j_call: TRBJ2-1
clone_size: many
d_call: NA
cdr3_aa: CASSLGGRGGPNEQFF
cdr3_nt: TGCGCCAGCAGCTTAGGGGGTCGAGGCGGGCCCAATGAGCAGTTCTTC

v_call: TRBV5-1
j_call: TRBJ2-3
clone_size: many
d_call: TRBD1
cdr3_aa: CASSQGTGTDTQYF
cdr3_nt: TGCGCCAGCAGCCAAGGGACAGGGACAGATACGCAGTATTTT

v_call: TRBV6-4
j_call: TRBJ2-6
clone_size: NA
d_call: TRBD2
cdr3_aa: CTSSARWGGYSGANVLTF
cdr3_nt: TGTACCAGCAGTGCCCGCTGGGGGGGATACTCTGGGGCCAACGTCCTGACTTTC

v_call: TRBV5-5
j_call: TRBJ1-4
clone_size: many
d_call: NA
cdr3_aa: CASRQSNEKLFF
cdr3_nt: TGTGCCAGCCGACAGTCTAATGAAAAACTGTTTTTT

v_call: TRBV12-3/TRBV12-4
j_call: TRBJ2-7
clone_size: many
d_call: NA
cdr3_aa: CASSFSDEQYF
cdr3_nt: TGTGCCAGCAGTTTTAGCGACGAGCAGTACTTC

v_call: TRBV7-8
j_call: TRBJ2-1
clone_size: NA
d_call: TRBD2
cdr3_aa: CASSSTSGSIDEQFF
cdr3_nt: TGTGCCAGCAGCTCGACTAGCGGGAGTATCGATGAGCAGTTCTTC

v_call: TRBV6-1
j_call: TRBJ1-2
clone_size: NA
d_call: TRBD1
cdr3_aa: CASRSGQGDGYTF
cdr3_nt: TGTGCCAGCAGATCGGGACAGGGGGATGGCTACACCTTC

v_call: TRBV20-1
j_call: TRBJ1-2
clone_size: many
d_call: NA
cdr3_aa: CSARVPRITYGYTF
cdr3_nt: TGCAGTGCTAGAGTTCCCCGTATTACTTATGGCTACACCTTC

v_call: TRBV11-2
j_call: TRBJ2-1
clone_size: many
d_call: NA
cdr3_aa: CASSPRTVYNEQFF
cdr3_nt: TGTGCCAGCAGCCCAAGGACTGTATACAATGAGCAGTTCTTC